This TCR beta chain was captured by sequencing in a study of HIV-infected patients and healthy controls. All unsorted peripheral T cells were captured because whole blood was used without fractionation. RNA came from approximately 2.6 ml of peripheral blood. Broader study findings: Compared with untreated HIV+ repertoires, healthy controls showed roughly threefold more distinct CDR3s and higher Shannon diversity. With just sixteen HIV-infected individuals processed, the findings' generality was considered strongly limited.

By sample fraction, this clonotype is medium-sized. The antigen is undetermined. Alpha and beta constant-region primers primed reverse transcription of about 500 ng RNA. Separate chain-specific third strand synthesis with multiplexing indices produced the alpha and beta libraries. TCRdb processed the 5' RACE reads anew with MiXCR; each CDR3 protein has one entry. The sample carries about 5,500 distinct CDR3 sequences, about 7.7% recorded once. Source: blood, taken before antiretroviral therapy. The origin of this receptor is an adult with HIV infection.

The CDR3 nucleotides read TGTGCCAGCAGCTTCGAGGGAGGGCCGGCAGAGACCCAGTACTTC. Its translation is CASSFEGGPAETQYF. The V call is TRBV7-8, the J call TRBJ2-5; TRBD2 agrees at 7 bases. The CDR3 totals 15 residues. Trimming removed 3 bases from V and 4 bases from J; junction bases left unmatched: 8. The germline V gene encodes CDR1 SGHVS and CDR2 FQNEAQ.